Below are 8 T cell receptor beta chains sequenced from a single sample in a study of blood T cell repertoires in COVID-19. The protocol was immunoSEQ multiplex PCR, while the TCRdb copy is restricted to in-frame clones and leaves out a portion. The sample consists of 200,000 to 250,000 clones, around 88% of them appearing once. The source material was peripheral blood. These receptors were obtained from a young woman with COVID-19, enrolled during active disease.

This clone was picked up one time. The J gene is TRBJ1-1, the V gene TRBV19, with 9 bases fitting TRBD1. V shed 7 bases and J 1 base; nucleotides not matched to a gene: 13. The CDR3 spans 17 residues. Germline CDR1 and CDR2: LNHDA and SQIVND (reference sequence). The CDR3 DNA reads TGTGCCAGTATCCGGGGGCCGGGGACAGGGCCGAACACTGAAGCTTTCTTT. It codes for CASIRGPGTGPNTEAFF. The entire variable domain, with the rest obtained from reference TRBV19 and TRBJ1-1, is as follows: DGGITQSPKYLFRKEGQNVTLSCEQNLNHDAMYWYRQDPGQGLRLIYYSQIVNDFQKGDIAEGYSVSREKKESFPLTVTSAQKNPTAFYLCASIRGPGTGPNTEAFFGQGTRLTVV.

The chain joins TRBV5-1 to TRBJ1-1; D gene uncertain. Trimming pared 2 bases from V and 5 bases from J, leaving 13 bases between. Germline V gene data show CDR1 as SGHRS and CDR2 as YFSETQ. The CDR3 loop spans 14 amino acids. The CDR3 protein is CASSFVEGGTEAFF. CDR3 sequence (DNA): TGCGCCAGCAGCTTCGTGGAGGGCGGAACTGAAGCTTTCTTT.

V usage is TRBV9 and J usage is TRBJ1-2; maybe TRBD1 (5 bases). V shed 6 bases and J shed 1 base, with 16 bases lying between them. From germline, CDR1 is SGDLS and CDR2 YYNGEE. This CDR3 region has 15 residues. In DNA, the CDR3 is TGTGCCAGCACCCCTTTAGGACACATTAACTATGGCTACACCTTC. Its protein is CASTPLGHINYGYTF.

The chain joins TRBV19 to TRBJ1-6; no firm D call. Germline values: CDR1 LNHDA, CDR2 SQIVND (reference sequence). Trimming stripped 3 bases from V and 10 bases from J, with 19 bases between. The CDR3 sequence is 16 residues long. The CDR3 bases are TGTGCCAGTAGTATCGACCATATTGTAGCCCTATCACCCCTCCACTTT. It is translated as CASSIDHIVALSPLHF.

This clone was found once. The chain employs TRBV7-2 and TRBJ1-2; D remains ambiguous. Germline loops: CDR1 SGHTA, CDR2 FQGNSA. V shed 1 base and J shed 3 bases, with 12 bases lying between them. There are 15 residues in the CDR3. The CDR3 region has the DNA TGTGCCAGCAGCTTAGATCGGGGTAATGACTATGGCTACACCTTC. Protein: CASSLDRGNDYGYTF.

V is TRBV7-9 and J is TRBJ2-3, with 7 bases lining up with TRBD1. The CDR3 totals 16 residues. Germline trimming cut 3 bases from V and 0 bases from J; bases unmatched to any gene: 6. From germline, CDR1 is SEHNR and CDR2 FQNEAQ (reference sequence). The CDR3 region is CASSFVPTGSTDTQYF. In DNA, the CDR3 is TGTGCCAGCAGCTTTGTCCCGACAGGGAGCACAGATACGCAGTATTTT.

The V call is TRBV12-5, the J call TRBJ2-1, with 11 positions matching TRBD1. The junction had 9 bases not matched to a gene; V was cut back by 4 bases and J by 7 bases. Germline V gene data show CDR1 as LGHNT and CDR2 as FRNRAP. The CDR3 spans 16 residues. CDR3 region: CASGSEPGQGENEQFF. CDR3 bases: TGTGCTAGTGGTTCGGAACCGGGACAGGGGGAGAATGAGCAGTTCTTC.

The chain carries TRBV24-1 and TRBJ2-5, with TRBD2 identical over 8 bases. The V gene end was trimmed by 3 bases and the J gene end by 7 bases; junction bases not matched to a gene: 18. CDR1 is KGHDR and CDR2 is SFDVKD in the germline V gene. CDR3 length equals 18 residues. The CDR3 DNA reads as TGTGCCACCAGTGATCCAGGACTAGCCGATGAGGGGACTGGGACCCAGTACTTC. Its translation is CATSDPGLADEGTGTQYF.